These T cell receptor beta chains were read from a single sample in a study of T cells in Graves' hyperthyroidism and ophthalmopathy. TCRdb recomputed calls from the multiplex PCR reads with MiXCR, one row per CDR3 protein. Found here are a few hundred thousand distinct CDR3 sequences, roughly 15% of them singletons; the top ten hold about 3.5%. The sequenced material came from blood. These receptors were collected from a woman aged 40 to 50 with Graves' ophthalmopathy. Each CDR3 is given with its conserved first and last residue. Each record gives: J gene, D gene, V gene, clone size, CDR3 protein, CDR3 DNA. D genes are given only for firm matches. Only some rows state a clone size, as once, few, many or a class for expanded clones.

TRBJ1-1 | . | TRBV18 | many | CASSPPPGQNTEAFF | TGTGCCAGCTCACCACCGCCAGGCCAGAACACTGAAGCTTTCTTT
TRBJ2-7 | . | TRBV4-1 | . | CASSQEPPPLAYEQYF | TGCGCCAGCAGCCAAGAACCCCCCCCTCTTGCCTACGAGCAGTACTTC
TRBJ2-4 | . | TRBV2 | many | CASSGEGLAKNIQYF | TGTGCCAGCAGTGGTGAAGGGCTAGCCAAAAACATTCAGTACTTC
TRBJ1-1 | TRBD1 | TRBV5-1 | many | CASSLVTGVNTEAFF | TGCGCCAGCAGCTTGGTGACAGGGGTGAACACTGAAGCTTTCTTT
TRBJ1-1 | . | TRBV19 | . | CASSWGTGDTEAFF | TGTGCCAGTAGTTGGGGGACGGGCGACACTGAAGCTTTCTTT
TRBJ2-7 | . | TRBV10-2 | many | CASSFPQGLEQYF | TGCGCCAGCAGTTTCCCACAGGGACTCGAGCAGTACTTC
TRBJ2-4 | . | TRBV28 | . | CASSLRQGRSIQYF | TGTGCCAGCAGTTTACGGCAGGGGCGCAGCATTCAGTACTTC
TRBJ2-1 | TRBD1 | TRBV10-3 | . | CAISGGAANEQFF | TGTGCCATCTCAGGGGGCGCAGCAAATGAGCAGTTCTTC
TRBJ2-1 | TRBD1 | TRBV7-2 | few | CASSPSGQGGNEQFF | TGTGCCAGCAGCCCAAGTGGACAGGGCGGCAATGAGCAGTTCTTC
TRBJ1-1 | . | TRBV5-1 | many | CASSFEGGRAFF | TGCGCCAGCAGCTTTGAGGGGGGTAGAGCTTTCTTT
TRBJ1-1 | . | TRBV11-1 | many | CASSFGNTEAFF | TGTGCCAGCAGCTTCGGAAACACTGAAGCTTTCTTT
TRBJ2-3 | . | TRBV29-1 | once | CSVEDAEVDTQYF | TGCAGCGTTGAAGACGCAGAGGTGGATACGCAGTATTTT
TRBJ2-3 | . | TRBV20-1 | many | CSARVLDSTDTQYF | TGCAGTGCTAGGGTTCTAGACAGCACAGATACGCAGTATTTT
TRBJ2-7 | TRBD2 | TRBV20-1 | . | CSARTSGRHPYEQYF | TGCAGTGCCCGGACAAGCGGGAGACATCCCTACGAGCAGTACTTC
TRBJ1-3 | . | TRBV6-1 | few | CAIPGPSAGNTIYF | TGTGCCATCCCGGGACCCTCAGCTGGAAACACCATATATTTT
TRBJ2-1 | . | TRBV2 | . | CASKETGGAWNEQFF | TGTGCCAGCAAGGAGACTGGGGGGGCCTGGAATGAGCAGTTCTTC
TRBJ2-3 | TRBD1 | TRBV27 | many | CASSPYRGDTQYF | TGTGCCAGCAGTCCGTACAGGGGAGATACGCAGTATTTT
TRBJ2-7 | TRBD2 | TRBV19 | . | CASSTAGTSSYEQYF | TGTGCCAGTAGTACCGCCGGGACTAGCTCCTACGAGCAGTACTTC
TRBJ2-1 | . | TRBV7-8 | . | CASSLAGSYNERFF | TGTGCCAGCAGCTTAGCGGGATCCTACAATGAGCGGTTCTTC
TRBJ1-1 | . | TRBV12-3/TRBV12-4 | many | CASSLEAGWGPTEAFF | TGTGCCAGCAGTTTAGAGGCAGGGTGGGGGCCCACTGAAGCTTTCTTT
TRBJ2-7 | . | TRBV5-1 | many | CASSSSPTRAYEQYF | TGCGCCAGCAGCTCCTCCCCAACTAGGGCCTACGAGCAGTACTTC
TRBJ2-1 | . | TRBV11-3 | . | CASSLGSFSYNEQFF | TGTGCCAGCAGCTTAGGGTCGTTCTCCTACAATGAGCAGTTCTTC
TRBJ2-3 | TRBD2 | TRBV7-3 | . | CASSLTIAGDTQYF | TGTGCCAGCAGCTTAACGATAGCGGGAGATACGCAGTATTTT
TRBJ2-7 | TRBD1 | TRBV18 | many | CASSGTEHYEQYF | TGTGCCAGCTCCGGGACAGAGCACTACGAGCAGTACTTC
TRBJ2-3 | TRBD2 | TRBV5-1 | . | CAGSSGTLPSTDTQYF | TGCGCCGGCAGCAGCGGGACTTTACCTAGCACAGATACGCAGTATTTT
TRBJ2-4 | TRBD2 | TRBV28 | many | CASKMGGFKNIQYF | TGTGCCAGCAAAATGGGGGGGTTCAAAAACATTCAGTACTTC
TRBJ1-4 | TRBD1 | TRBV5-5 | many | CASSASPGQGYEKLFF | TGTGCCAGCAGCGCATCGCCGGGACAGGGGTACGAAAAACTGTTTTTT
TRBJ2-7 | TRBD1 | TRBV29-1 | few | CSVERTGEQYF | TGCAGCGTTGAACGGACAGGCGAGCAGTACTTC
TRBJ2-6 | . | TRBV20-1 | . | CSASERGWPSGANVLTF | TGCAGTGCTTCGGAGAGGGGGTGGCCCTCTGGGGCCAACGTCCTGACTTTC
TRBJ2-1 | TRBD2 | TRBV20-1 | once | CSARVLGLADSSYNEQFF | TGCAGTGCTAGAGTATTGGGACTAGCGGATTCCTCCTACAATGAGCAGTTCTTC
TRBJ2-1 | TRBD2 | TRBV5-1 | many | CASSLEAGGTGEQFF | TGCGCCAGCAGCTTGGAGGCGGGGGGAACGGGTGAGCAGTTCTTC
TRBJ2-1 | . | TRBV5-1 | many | CASSLGWGAGNEQFF | TGCGCCAGCAGCTTGGGATGGGGCGCCGGGAATGAGCAGTTCTTC
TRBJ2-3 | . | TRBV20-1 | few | CSAKDSPTDTQYF | TGCAGTGCTAAGGACAGTCCCACAGATACGCAGTATTTT
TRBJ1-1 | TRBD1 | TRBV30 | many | CAWSRTGTDVNTEAFF | TGTGCCTGGAGTCGTACCGGGACAGACGTGAACACTGAAGCTTTCTTT
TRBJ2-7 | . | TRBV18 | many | CASSPTVSLEQYF | TGTGCCAGCTCACCGACAGTCTCGCTCGAGCAGTACTTC
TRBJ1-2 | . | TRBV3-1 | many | CASSQEGSQGYTF | TGTGCCAGCAGCCAAGAAGGCTCGCAGGGCTACACCTTC
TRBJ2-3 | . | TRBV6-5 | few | CASSYGGTYTDTQYF | TGTGCCAGCAGTTACGGCGGGACCTACACAGATACGCAGTATTTT
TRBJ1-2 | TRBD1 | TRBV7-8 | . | CASSFGQGLWGYGYTF | TGTGCCAGCAGCTTTGGACAGGGTCTTTGGGGCTATGGCTACACCTTC
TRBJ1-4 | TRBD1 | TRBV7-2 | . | CASSPGGWNEKLFF | TGTGCCAGCAGCCCAGGGGGCTGGAATGAAAAACTGTTTTTT
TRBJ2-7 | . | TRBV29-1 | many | CSAQGQPYEQYF | TGCAGCGCACAGGGTCAGCCCTACGAGCAGTACTTC
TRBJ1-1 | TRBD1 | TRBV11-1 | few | CASSEWTGAVNTEAFF | TGTGCCAGCAGTGAATGGACAGGGGCTGTGAACACTGAAGCTTTCTTT
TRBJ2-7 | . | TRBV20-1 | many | CSARVDYGAGFFNEQYF | TGCAGTGCTAGAGTTGACTATGGGGCAGGGTTTTTCAACGAGCAGTACTTC
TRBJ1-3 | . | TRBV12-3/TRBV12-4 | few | CASRSNGYTIYF | TGTGCCAGCAGGTCCAACGGATACACCATATATTTT
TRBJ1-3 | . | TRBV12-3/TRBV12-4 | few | CASTSVGGDTIYF | TGTGCCAGCACCTCAGTAGGTGGGGACACCATATATTTT
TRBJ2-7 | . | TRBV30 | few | CAWSPPGQATSSYEQYF | TGTGCCTGGAGCCCCCCCGGGCAGGCGACGAGCTCCTACGAGCAGTACTTC
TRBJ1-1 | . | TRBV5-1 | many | CASNRLGQPPTEAFF | TGCGCCAGCAACAGGCTGGGGCAGCCACCCACTGAAGCTTTCTTT
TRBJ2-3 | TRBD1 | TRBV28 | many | CASPPSRQGALYTDTQYF | TGTGCCAGCCCCCCATCCAGACAGGGAGCACTATACACAGATACGCAGTATTTT
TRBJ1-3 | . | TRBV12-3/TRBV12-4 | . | CASSLGIRDSGNTIYF | TGTGCCAGCAGTCTGGGGATAAGAGACTCTGGAAACACCATATATTTT
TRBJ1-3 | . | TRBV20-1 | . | CSARETATGNTKYF | TGCAGTGCTAGGGAAACGGCCACTGGAAACACCAAATATTTT
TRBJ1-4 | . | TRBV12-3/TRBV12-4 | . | CASSLGGLEKLFF | TGTGCCAGCAGTTTAGGCGGACTGGAAAAACTGTTTTTT
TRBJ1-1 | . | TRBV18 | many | CASSPYNSEAFF | TGTGCCAGCTCACCTTATAACTCTGAAGCTTTCTTT
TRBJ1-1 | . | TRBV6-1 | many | CASKGGGRSTEAFF | TGTGCCAGCAAAGGAGGGGGGCGATCGACTGAAGCTTTCTTT
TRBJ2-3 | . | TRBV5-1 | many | CASGVAGPTDTQYF | TGCGCCAGCGGGGTTGCGGGCCCCACAGATACGCAGTATTTT
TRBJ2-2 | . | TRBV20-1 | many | CSAKEGSNTGELFF | TGCAGTGCAAAAGAGGGATCGAACACCGGGGAGCTGTTTTTT
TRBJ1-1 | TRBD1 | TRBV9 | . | CASSVVGETGQNTEAFF | TGTGCCAGCAGCGTAGTAGGGGAGACAGGGCAAAACACTGAAGCTTTCTTT